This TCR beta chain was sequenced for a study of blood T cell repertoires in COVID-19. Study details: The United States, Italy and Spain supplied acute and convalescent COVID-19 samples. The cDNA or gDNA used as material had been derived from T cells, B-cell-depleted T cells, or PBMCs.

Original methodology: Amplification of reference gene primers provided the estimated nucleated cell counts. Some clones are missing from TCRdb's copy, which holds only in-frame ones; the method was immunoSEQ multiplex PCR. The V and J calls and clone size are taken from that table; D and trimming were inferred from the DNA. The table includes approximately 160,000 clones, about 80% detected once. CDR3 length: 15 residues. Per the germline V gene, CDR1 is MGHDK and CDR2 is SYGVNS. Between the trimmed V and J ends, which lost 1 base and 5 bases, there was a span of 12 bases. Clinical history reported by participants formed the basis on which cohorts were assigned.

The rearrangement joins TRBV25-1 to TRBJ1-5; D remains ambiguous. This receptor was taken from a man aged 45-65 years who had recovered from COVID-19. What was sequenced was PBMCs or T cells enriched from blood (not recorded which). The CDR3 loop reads CASSELGGADQPQHF. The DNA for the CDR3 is TGTGCCAGCAGTGAATTAGGCGGCGCGGATCAGCCCCAGCATTTT.